This TCR beta chain was captured by sequencing in a study of blood T cell repertoires in COVID-19. The CDR3 has 13 residues. Germline CDR1 MNHEY, CDR2 SVGAGI. There are a few counts of this clone. Sequence at one end of the junction differs from germline and may be a read error. Some clones are missing from TCRdb's copy, which holds only in-frame ones; the method was immunoSEQ multiplex PCR. The table has approximately 140,000 clones, approximately 80% seen once. Sequencing used peripheral blood. This receptor was obtained from a human donor in a cohort sampled during active COVID-19. The genes are TRBV6-5 and TRBJ1-2; D gene uncertain. CDR3 nucleotides: TGTGCCAGCAGTGACTCGCGGGACTATGGCTACACCTTC. Translation gives CASSDSRDYGYTF.